These 2 T cell receptor beta chains were sequenced from one sample in a study of spatial heterogeneity in lung cancer (dated by TCRdb to about 2019). The time point label, as the study defines it: sample taken at primary tumor resection. Without any cell sorting, TCR sequencing was performed on whole RNA extracted either from tumor and nontumor lung tissue or from cryopreserved PBMC samples. Library creation used 5' RACE. The sample was run on a NextSeq 500. The public reads were reanalyzed by TCRdb: fastp trimming at Q25, MiXCR alignment, in-frame beta chains only. Each entry is one CDR3 protein sequence, shown with its most common DNA and genes. The table for this sample lists about 48,000 distinct CDR3 sequences; roughly 5% of them were counted only once. Around 10% of the sample is held by the ten biggest clonotypes. The input for sequencing was PBMCs, taken at surgery. These receptor sequences come from a male donor with early-stage non-small cell lung cancer.

This clonotype was counted many times. This sequence joins TRBV28 and TRBJ2-7; D is tentatively TRBD1 or TRBD2 (5 bases each). There are 11 residues in the CDR3. V lost 6 bases and J lost 4, with 7 bases in between. Germline-derived CDR1 and CDR2 are MDHEN and SYDVKM. The CDR3 DNA follows: TGTGCCAGCAGGGGACGATACGAGCAGTACTTC. Amino acids: CASRGRYEQYF.

CDR3 in amino acids: CASSPIRTGHYEQYF. The CDR3 DNA follows: TGTGCCAGCAGCCCTATCCGGACAGGGCACTACGAGCAGTACTTC. The chain combines TRBV6-2 or TRBV6-3 with TRBJ2-7; 8 nucleotides match TRBD1. Germline V gene sequence: CDR1 MNHEY, CDR2 SVGEGT. The CDR3 spans 15 residues. With 6 bases clipped from V and 3 bases from J, the junction kept 10 bases outside the gene matches.